What follows is one TCR beta chain and its context. TCRdb's table, derived via immunoSEQ multiplex PCR, lists solely in-frame clones and lacks some. Among over 130,000 clones listed, around 86% were seen once. This sample was included in a study of blood T cell repertoires in COVID-19. Study summary: Sources were T cells, B-cell-depleted T cells, or PBMCs; the material itself was cDNA or gDNA.

J was trimmed by 7 bases and V by 7 bases; bases with no gene match: 8. Germline-derived CDR1 and CDR2 are MDHEN and SYDVKM. The CDR3 length is 13 residues. Specimen: peripheral blood. The TCR sequence derives from a man in his sixties or seventies with acute or convalescent COVID-19. This chain uses TRBV28 with TRBJ2-7, with 9 bases identical to TRBD1. This CDR3 is CASTSLDRGEQYF. The CDR3, as DNA: TGTGCCAGCACTTCCCTGGACAGGGGAGAGCAGTACTTC. Supplemented by reference TRBV28 and TRBJ2-7, the full variable domain reads DVKVTQSSRYLVKRTGEKVFLECVQDMDHENMFWYRQDPGLGLRLIYFSYDVKMKEKGDIPEGYSVSREKKERFSLILESASTNQTSMYLCASTSLDRGEQYFGPGTRLTVT.